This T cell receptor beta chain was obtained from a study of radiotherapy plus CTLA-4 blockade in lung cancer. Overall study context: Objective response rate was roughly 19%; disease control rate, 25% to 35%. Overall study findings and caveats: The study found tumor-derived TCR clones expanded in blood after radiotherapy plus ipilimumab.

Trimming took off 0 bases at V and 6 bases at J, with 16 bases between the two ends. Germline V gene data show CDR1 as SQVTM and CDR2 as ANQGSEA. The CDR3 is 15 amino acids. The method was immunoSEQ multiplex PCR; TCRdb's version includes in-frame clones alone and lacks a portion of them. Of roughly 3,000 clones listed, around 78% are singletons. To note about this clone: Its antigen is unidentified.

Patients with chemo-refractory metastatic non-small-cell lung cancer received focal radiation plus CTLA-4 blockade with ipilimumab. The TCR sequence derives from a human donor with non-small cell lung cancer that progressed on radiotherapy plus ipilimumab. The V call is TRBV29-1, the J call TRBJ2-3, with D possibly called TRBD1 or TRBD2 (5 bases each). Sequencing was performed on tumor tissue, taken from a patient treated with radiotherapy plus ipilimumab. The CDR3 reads CSVEEGVRRFDTQYF. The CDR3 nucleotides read TGCAGCGTTGAAGAGGGGGTAAGGAGGTTTGATACGCAGTATTTT.